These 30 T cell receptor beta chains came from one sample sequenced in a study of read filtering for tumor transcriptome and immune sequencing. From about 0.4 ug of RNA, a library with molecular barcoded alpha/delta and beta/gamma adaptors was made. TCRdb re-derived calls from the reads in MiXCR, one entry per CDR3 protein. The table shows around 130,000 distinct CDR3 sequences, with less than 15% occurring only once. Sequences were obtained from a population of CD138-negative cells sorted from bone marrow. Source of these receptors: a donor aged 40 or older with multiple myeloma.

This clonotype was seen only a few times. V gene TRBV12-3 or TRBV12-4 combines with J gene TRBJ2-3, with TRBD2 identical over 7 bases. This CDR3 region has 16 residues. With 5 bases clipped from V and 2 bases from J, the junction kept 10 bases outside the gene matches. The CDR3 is CASSPFTGGDTDTQYF. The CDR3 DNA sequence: TGTGCCAGCAGTCCCTTTACGGGAGGAGACACAGATACGCAGTATTTT.

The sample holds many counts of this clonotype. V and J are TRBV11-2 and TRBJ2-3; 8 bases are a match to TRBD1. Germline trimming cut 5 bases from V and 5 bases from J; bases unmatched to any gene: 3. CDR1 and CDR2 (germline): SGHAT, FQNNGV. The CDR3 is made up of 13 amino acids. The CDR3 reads CASSGDRGDTQYF. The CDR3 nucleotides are TGTGCCAGCAGCGGAGACAGGGGAGATACGCAGTATTTT. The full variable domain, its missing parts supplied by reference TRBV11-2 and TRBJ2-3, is EAGVAQSPRYKIIEKRQSVAFWCNPISGHATLYWYQQILGQGPKLLIQFQNNGVVDDSQLPKDRFSAERLKGVDSTLKIQPAKLEDSAVYLCASSGDRGDTQYFGPGTRLTVL.

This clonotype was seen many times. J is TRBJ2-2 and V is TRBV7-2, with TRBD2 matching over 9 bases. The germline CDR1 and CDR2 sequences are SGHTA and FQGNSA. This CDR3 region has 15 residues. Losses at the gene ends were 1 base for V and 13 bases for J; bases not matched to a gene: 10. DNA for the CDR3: TGTGCCAGCAGCTTAGGACTAGCGGCCCTAGATGGGCTGTTTTTT. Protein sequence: CASSLGLAALDGLFF.

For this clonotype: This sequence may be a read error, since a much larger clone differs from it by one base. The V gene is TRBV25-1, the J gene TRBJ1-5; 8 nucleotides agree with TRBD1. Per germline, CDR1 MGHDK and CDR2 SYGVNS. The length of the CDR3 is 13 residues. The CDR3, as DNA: TGTGCCATCAGTGACAGGGGAGAGCAGCCCCAGCATTTT. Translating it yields CAISDRGEQPQHF.

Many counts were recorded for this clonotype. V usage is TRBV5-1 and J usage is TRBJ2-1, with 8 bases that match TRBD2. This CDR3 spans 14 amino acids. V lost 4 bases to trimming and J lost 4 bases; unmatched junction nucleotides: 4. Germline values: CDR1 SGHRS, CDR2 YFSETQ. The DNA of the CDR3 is TGCGCCAGCAGCCCGGGGGGGCGTTACAATGAGCAGTTCTTC. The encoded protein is CASSPGGRYNEQFF.

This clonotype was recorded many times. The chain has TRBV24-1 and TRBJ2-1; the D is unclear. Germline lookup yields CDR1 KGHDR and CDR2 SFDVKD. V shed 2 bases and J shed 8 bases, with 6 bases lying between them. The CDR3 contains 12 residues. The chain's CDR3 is CATSDSFDEQFF. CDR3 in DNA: TGTGCCACCAGTGATTCATTCGATGAGCAGTTCTTC.

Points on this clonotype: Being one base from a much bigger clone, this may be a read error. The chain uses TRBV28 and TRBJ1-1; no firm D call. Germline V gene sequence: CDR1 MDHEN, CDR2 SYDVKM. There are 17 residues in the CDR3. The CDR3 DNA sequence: TGTGCCAGCAGTTTATTTGCAGAGGAGGTTTCGATCACTGAAGCTTTCTTC. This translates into CASSLFAEEVSITEAFF.

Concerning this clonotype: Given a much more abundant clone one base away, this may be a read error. As DNA, the CDR3 is TGCGCCAGCAGCCCCTCACGGGTCATGAACACTGAAGATTTCTTT. Its translation is CASSPSRVMNTEDFF. This chain connects TRBV4-3 to TRBJ1-1; D uncertain. This CDR3 is built from 15 residues. The V gene's germline CDR1 is LGHNA and CDR2 YSLEER.

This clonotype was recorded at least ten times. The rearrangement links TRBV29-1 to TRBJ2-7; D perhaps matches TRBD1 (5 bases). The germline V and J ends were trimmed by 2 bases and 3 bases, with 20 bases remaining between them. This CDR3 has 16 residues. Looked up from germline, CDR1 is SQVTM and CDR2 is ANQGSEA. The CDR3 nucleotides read TGCAGCGTTGAAAGCGCAGAGCAGGGATCTTACTACGAGCAGTACTTC. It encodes CSVESAEQGSYYEQYF.

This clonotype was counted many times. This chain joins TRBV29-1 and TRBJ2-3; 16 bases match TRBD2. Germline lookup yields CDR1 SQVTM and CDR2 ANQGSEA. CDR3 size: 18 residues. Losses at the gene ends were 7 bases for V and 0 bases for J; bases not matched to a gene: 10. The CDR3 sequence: CSGAGLAGGRGSTDTQYF. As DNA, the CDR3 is TGCAGCGGCGCGGGACTAGCGGGAGGGCGAGGTAGCACAGATACGCAGTATTTT.

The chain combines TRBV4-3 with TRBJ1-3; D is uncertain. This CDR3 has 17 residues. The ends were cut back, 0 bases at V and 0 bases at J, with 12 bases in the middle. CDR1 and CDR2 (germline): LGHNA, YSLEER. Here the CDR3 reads CASSQDLQLGSGNTIYF. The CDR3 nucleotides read TGCGCCAGCAGCCAAGATCTCCAGCTCGGCTCTGGAAACACCATATATTTT.

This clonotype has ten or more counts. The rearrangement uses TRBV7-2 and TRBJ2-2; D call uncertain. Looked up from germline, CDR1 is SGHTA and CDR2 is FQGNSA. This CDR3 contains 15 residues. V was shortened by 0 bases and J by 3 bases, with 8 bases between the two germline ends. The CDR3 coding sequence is TGTGCCAGCAGCTTAGCGGCTTTCTACACCGGGGAGCTGTTTTTT. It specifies CASSLAAFYTGELFF.

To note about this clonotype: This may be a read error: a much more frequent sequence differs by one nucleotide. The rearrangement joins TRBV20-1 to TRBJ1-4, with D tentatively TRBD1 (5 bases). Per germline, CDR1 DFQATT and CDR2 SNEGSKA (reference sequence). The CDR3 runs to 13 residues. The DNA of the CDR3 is TGCAGTGCTCTTGGGACCGATAATGGAAAACTGTTTTTT. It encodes CSALGTDNGKLFF.

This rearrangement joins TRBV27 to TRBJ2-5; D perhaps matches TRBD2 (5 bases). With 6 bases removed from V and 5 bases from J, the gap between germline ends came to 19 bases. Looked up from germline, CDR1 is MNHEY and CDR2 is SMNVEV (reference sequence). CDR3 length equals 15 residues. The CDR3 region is CASRGSLTQRETQYF. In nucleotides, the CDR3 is TGTGCCAGCAGGGGGAGTTTAACCCAACGGGAGACCCAGTACTTC.

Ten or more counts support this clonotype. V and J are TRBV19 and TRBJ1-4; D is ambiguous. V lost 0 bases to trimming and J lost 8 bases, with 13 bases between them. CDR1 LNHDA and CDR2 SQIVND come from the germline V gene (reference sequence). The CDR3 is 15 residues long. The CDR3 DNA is TGTGCCAGTAGTATAGAAATAGGCACACTGGAAAAACTGTTTTTT. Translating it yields CASSIEIGTLEKLFF.

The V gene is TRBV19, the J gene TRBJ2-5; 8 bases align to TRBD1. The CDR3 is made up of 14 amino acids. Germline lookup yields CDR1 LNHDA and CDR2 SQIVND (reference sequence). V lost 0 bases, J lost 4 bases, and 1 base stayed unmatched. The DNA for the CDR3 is TGTGCCAGTAGTATAGACAGGGGGCTAGAGACCCAGTACTTC. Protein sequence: CASSIDRGLETQYF.

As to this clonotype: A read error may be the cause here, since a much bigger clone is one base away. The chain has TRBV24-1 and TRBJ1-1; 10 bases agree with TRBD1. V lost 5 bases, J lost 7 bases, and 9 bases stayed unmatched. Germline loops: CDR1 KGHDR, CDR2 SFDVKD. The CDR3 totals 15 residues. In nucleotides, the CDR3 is TGTGCCACCAGTGCCGCGACAGGGGGCAAGATTGAAGCTTTCTTT. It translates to CATSAATGGKIEAFF.

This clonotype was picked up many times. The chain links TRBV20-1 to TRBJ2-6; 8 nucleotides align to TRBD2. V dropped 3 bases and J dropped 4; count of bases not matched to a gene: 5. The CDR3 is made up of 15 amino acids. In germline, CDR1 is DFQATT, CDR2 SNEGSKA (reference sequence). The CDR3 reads CSASGGRTGANVLTF. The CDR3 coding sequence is TGCAGTGCTAGTGGCGGGAGGACCGGGGCCAACGTCCTGACTTTC.

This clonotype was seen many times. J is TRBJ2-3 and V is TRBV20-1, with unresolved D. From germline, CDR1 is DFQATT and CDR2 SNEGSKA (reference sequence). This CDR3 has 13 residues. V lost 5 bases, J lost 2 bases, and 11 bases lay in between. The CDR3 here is CSALVAVTDTQYF. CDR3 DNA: TGCAGTGCTCTGGTGGCGGTCACAGATACGCAGTATTTT.

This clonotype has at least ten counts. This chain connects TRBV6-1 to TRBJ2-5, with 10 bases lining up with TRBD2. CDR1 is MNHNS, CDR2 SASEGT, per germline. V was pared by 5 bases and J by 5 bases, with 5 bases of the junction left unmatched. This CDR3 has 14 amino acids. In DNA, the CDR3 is TGTGCCAGCAGTCTACTAGCGGGACACGAGACCCAGTACTTC. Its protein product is CASSLLAGHETQYF.

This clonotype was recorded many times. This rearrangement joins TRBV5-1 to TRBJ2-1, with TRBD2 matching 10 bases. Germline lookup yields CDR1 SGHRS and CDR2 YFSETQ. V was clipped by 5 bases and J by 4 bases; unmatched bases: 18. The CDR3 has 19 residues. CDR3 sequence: CASSLRPGLATAAYNEQFF. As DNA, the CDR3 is TGCGCCAGCAGTCTTAGACCGGGACTAGCGACCGCAGCGTACAATGAGCAGTTCTTC.

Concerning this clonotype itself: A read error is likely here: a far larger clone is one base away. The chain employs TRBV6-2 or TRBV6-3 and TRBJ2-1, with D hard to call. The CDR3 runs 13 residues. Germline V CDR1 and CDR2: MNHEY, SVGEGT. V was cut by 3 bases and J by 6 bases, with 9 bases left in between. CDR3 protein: CASSYRIANEQFF. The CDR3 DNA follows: TGTGCCAGCAGTTATCGGATCGCCAATGAGCAGTTCTTC.

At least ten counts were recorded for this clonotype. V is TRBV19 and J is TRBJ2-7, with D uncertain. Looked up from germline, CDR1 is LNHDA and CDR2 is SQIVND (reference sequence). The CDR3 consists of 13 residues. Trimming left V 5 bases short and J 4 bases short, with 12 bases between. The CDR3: CASSLVLGYEQYF. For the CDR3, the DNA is TGTGCCAGTAGTCTGGTCCTGGGGTACGAGCAGTACTTC.

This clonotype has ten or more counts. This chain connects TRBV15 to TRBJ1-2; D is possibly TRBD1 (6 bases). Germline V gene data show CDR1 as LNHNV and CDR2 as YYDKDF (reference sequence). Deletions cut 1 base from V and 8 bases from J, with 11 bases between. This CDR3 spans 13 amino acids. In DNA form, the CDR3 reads TGTGCCACCAGCAGAGGGACAGCGGAAGGCTACACCTTC. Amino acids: CATSRGTAEGYTF.

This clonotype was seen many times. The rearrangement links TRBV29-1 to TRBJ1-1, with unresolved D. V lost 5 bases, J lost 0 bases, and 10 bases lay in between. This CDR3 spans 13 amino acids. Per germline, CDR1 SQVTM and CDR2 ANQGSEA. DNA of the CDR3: TGCAGCGTTAAACACTCGTTGAACACTGAAGCTTTCTTT. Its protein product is CSVKHSLNTEAFF. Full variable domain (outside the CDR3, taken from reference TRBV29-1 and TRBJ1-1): SAVISQKPSRDICQRGTSLTIQCQVDSQVTMMFWYRQQPGQSLTLIATANQGSEATYESGFVIDKFPISRPNLTFSTLTVSNMSPEDSSIYLCSVKHSLNTEAFFGQGTRLTVV.

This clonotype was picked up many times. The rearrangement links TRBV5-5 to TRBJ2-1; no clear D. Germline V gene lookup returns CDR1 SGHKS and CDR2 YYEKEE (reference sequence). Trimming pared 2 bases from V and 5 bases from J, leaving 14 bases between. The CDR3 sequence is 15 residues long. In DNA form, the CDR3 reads TGTGCCAGCAGCTTCCGGGTCCCTTCCCACAATGAGCAGTTCTTC. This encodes CASSFRVPSHNEQFF. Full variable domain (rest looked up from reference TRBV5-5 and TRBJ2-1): DAGVTQSPTHLIKTRGQQVTLRCSPISGHKSVSWYQQVLGQGPQFIFQYYEKEERGRGNFPDRFSARQFPNYSSELNVNALLLGDSALYLCASSFRVPSHNEQFFGPGTRLTVL.

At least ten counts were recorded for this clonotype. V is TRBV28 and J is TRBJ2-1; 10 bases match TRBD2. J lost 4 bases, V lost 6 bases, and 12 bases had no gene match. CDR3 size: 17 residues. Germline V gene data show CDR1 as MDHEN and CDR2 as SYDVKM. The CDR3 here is CASRQGGASGSYNEQFF. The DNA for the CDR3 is TGTGCCAGCAGACAGGGGGGGGCTAGCGGGAGTTACAATGAGCAGTTCTTC. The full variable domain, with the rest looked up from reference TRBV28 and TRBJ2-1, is DVKVTQSSRYLVKRTGEKVFLECVQDMDHENMFWYRQDPGLGLRLIYFSYDVKMKEKGDIPEGYSVSREKKERFSLILESASTNQTSMYLCASRQGGASGSYNEQFFGPGTRLTVL.

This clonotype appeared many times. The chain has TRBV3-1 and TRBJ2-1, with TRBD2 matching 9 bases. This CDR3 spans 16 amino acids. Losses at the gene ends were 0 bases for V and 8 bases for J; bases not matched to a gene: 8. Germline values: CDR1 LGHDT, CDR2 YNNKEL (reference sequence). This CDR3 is CASSQDLVSGRYEQFF. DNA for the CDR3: TGTGCCAGCAGCCAAGATCTGGTTAGCGGGAGATATGAGCAGTTCTTC.

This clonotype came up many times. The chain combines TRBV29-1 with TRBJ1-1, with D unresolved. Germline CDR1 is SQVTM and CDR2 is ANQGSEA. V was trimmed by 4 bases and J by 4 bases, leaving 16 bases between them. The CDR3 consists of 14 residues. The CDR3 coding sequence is TGCAGCGTTGTGGGGATCCTGCCTGGCACTGAAGCTTTCTTT. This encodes CSVVGILPGTEAFF.

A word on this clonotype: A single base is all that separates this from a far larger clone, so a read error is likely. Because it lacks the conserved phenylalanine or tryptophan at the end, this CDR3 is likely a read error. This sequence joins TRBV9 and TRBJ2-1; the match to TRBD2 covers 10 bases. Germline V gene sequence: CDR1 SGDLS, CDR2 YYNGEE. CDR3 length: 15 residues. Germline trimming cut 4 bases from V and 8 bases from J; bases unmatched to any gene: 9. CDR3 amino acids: CASSPGTSAWHEQFI. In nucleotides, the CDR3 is TGTGCCAGCAGCCCTGGGACTAGCGCTTGGCATGAGCAGTTCATC.